This T cell receptor (beta chain) was captured by sequencing in a study of blood T cells in healthy people across ages. Whole-study results and caveats: PBMCs went unsorted, and a conclusive naive versus antigen-experienced comparison was therefore prevented.

The second PCR ran about 6 to 12 cycles with a sample-barcoded 5' primer and J-beta primers. TCRdb processed the 5' RACE reads anew with MiXCR; each CDR3 protein has one entry. The data show 600,000 to 850,000 distinct CDR3 sequences, roughly 25% seen once. This CDR3 contains 13 residues. Trimming cost V 3 bases and J 4 bases, with 8 bases left between them. Regarding this clonotype: What it recognizes is unknown.

In addition, the sample was reused for a study of T cells of mothers and their children.

This clonotype was sampled from a boy younger than 18 in good health. This chain connects TRBV12-3 or TRBV12-4 to TRBJ2-3; D unresolved. The sample was blood. CDR3 sequence (DNA): TGTGCCAGCAGTTTTCTGGCATCAGATACGCAGTATTTT. Its protein is CASSFLASDTQYF.